This TCR beta chain came from a study of type 1 and type 2 diabetes patients. Turning to the study itself: The whole study generated around 19,000,000 paired-end reads.

The PCR template was genomic DNA. Multiplex PCR with 30 forward and 13 reverse primers amplified the TCR beta CDR3. TCRdb reanalysed the multiplex PCR reads using MiXCR and keeps one entry per CDR3 protein. The profile covers 250,000 to 300,000 distinct CDR3 sequences, with around 47% appearing a single time and about an eighth taken by the ten largest. Germline loops: CDR1 GTSNPN, CDR2 SVGIG (reference sequence). This CDR3 is built from 11 residues. With 0 bases removed from V and 4 bases from J, the gap between germline ends came to 4 bases. General study results and limits: Unmatched age and gender across groups might bias interpretation.

A word on this clonotype: What it binds is unknown.

The specimen was peripheral blood mononuclear cells (PBMCs). This sequence joins TRBV30 and TRBJ2-7; D remains ambiguous. The TCR comes from a man between 18 and 29 years old with type 2 diabetes. The CDR3 loop reads CAWSVRYEQYF. The DNA of the CDR3 is TGTGCCTGGAGTGTGAGGTACGAGCAGTACTTC.